This T cell receptor beta chain was identified in a study of blood T cell repertoires in COVID-19. Study context: COVID-19 samples, acute and convalescent, were from the United States, Italy and Spain. In each case, the material was cDNA or gDNA derived from T cells, B-cell-depleted T cells, or PBMCs.

Original handling: Reference gene primer amplification in the assay estimated nucleated cell counts. Some clones are missing from TCRdb's copy, which holds only in-frame ones; the method was immunoSEQ multiplex PCR. V, J and clone size are those of that table, while D and trimming were read from the DNA. The sample has 130,000 or so clones, over 75% seen once. Germline-derived CDR1 and CDR2 are KGHSH and LQKENI. The CDR3 has 14 residues. The V end lost 3 bases, the J end lost 5 bases, and 11 bases lay between the germline ends. This receptor was obtained from a woman between 70 and 85 years old with acute or convalescent COVID-19. The chain combines TRBV18 with TRBJ1-5; D remains ambiguous. Input material: peripheral blood. The CDR3 bases are TGTGCCAGCTCACCCAGGAACGCCGATCAGCCCCAGCATTTT. Its protein is CASSPRNADQPQHF. Supplemented by reference TRBV18 and TRBJ1-5, the full variable domain reads NAGVMQNPRHLVRRRGQEARLRCSPMKGHSHVYWYRQLPEEGLKFMVYLQKENIIDESGMPKERFSAEFPKEGPSILRIQQVVRGDSAAYFCASSPRNADQPQHFGDGTRLSIL.